This TCR beta chain originates from a study of shared clonotypes between healthy human individuals. This clone turned up a few times. Relative to the germline gene, one junction end is altered; a read error may explain this. Germline CDR1 reads SGHTA; CDR2 reads FQGNSA. The length of the CDR3 is 14 residues. It was about 190 ng DNA, around 33,000 T cell genomes, that sorted-subset replicate PCRs used. Per the study methods: In the immunoSEQ data, sequences were junction-only and lacked quality scores, so filtering differed. Method: immunoSEQ multiplex PCR; TCRdb's copy keeps in-frame clones and lacks some. Clone size and the V and J calls come from that table; the DNA yielded D and trimming. This sample has hundreds of thousands of clones, with about 74% found just once.

Sequencing was done on a sample of memory CD4+ T cells sorted from blood. Indicated subset: CD45RA-negative fraction. The TCR comes from a woman aged 25-40 years in good health. The chain is built from TRBV7-2 and TRBJ2-5; 11 positions match TRBD2. CDR3 coding DNA: TGTGCCAGCAGCGTAGCGGGAGGGGGGGAGACCCAGTACTTC. Amino acid sequence: CASSVAGGGETQYF.